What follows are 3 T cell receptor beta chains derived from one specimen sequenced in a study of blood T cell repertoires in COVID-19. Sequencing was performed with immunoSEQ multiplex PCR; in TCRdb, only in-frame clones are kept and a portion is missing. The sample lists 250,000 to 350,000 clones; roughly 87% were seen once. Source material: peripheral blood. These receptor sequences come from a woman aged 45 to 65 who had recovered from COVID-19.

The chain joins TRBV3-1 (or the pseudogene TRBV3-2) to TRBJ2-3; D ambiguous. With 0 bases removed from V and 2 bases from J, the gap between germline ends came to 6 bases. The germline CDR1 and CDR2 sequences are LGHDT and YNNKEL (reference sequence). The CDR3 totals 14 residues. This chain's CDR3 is CASSQEGDTDTQYF. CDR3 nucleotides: TGTGCCAGCAGCCAAGAAGGAGACACAGATACGCAGTATTTT.

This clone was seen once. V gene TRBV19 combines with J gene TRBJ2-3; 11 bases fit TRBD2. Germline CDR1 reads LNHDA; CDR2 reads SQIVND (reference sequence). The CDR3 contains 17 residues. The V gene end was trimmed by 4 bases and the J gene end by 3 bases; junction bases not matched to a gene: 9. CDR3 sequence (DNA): TGTGCCAGTAGTAAACTCTTAGCGGGGGGGCCAACAGATACGCAGTATTTT. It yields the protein CASSKLLAGGPTDTQYF. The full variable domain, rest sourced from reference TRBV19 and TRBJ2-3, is DGGITQSPKYLFRKEGQNVTLSCEQNLNHDAMYWYRQDPGQGLRLIYYSQIVNDFQKGDIAEGYSVSREKKESFPLTVTSAQKNPTAFYLCASSKLLAGGPTDTQYFGPGTRLTVL.

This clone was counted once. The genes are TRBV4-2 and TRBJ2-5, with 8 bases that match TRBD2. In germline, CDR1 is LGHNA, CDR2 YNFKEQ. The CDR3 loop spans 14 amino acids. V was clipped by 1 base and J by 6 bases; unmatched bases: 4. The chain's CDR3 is CASSQVLADQTQYF. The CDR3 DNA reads TGTGCCAGCAGCCAAGTACTAGCGGATCAGACCCAGTACTTC.